This T cell receptor beta chain was recovered during a study of T cells in Graves' hyperthyroidism and ophthalmopathy. Study-level results: Most thyroid clonotypes expanded above 0.001 were also detected in blood. From stable hyperthyroidism, ophthalmopathy was set apart by a 13 V-J model.

RNA transcripts yielded amplified TCR beta CDR3 regions. An initial round of RT-PCR targeting the TCR CDR3 relied on the HTBI primer set. TCRdb ran MiXCR on the multiplex PCR reads and lists one entry per CDR3 protein. The sample carries under 350,000 distinct CDR3 sequences, 25% to 30% recorded once. For this clonotype: As yet, its antigen is unknown.

Trimming took 6 bases from V and 5 from J; bases not matched to a gene: 17. CDR3 length equals 17 residues. CDR1 MDHEN and CDR2 SYDVKM come from the germline V gene. Clinical symptoms, serum thyroxine and TRAb, thyroid ultrasound and orbital computed tomography were used for the diagnoses. Fresh peripheral blood, 10 ml, yielded the PBMCs. This chain uses TRBV28 with TRBJ2-7; 9 bases line up with TRBD1. The source material was blood. This sequence originates from a man in his forties or fifties with Graves' hyperthyroidism that later progressed to Graves' ophthalmopathy. The CDR3 DNA reads TGTGCCAGCAGCTTCCCCATGGAGCCGGGGACAGGGAACGAGCAGTACTTC. It codes for CASSFPMEPGTGNEQYF.